This TCR beta chain was identified in a study of blood T cell repertoires in COVID-19. Study information: Donors in the United States, Italy and Spain gave samples during acute or convalescent COVID-19. Sources were T cells, B-cell-depleted T cells, or PBMCs; the material itself was cDNA or gDNA.

Methods used by the authors: Using reference gene primer amplification, nucleated cell counts were estimated. The method was immunoSEQ multiplex PCR; TCRdb's version includes in-frame clones alone and lacks a portion of them. The V and J calls and clone size come from that table; D and trimming were worked out from the DNA. The sample lists approximately 170,000 clones, roughly 84% occurring once. Germline CDR1 LNHDA, CDR2 SQIVND (reference sequence). V was clipped by 8 bases and J by 8 bases, with 33 bases between them. This CDR3 has 18 amino acids. Material for sequencing was peripheral blood. The receptor's source is a man between 65 and 85 years old with active or convalescent COVID-19. The chain combines TRBV19 with TRBJ1-2; D is perhaps TRBD1 (6 bases). The CDR3, as DNA: TGTGCCAGTCTGACCTTGAGAATGGGACATAACTCCACCGGGGGCTACACCTTC. Translated, it gives CASLTLRMGHNSTGGYTF.